This TCR beta chain was profiled in a study of beta chain features in type 1 diabetes. CD4+ cells of the naive, central memory, regulatory and stem cell-like memory types were sorted via CD45RO/CCR7/CD25/CD127/CD95/CD27. Investigators reverse transcribed all isolated RNA, so they sequenced expressed TCRB transcripts. Method: immunoSEQ multiplex PCR; TCRdb's copy keeps in-frame clones and lacks some. The sample has 900,000 or so clones; roughly a sixth are singletons. The V end lost 0 bases, the J end lost 2 bases, and 14 bases lay between the germline ends. Germline V lookup: CDR1 LGHNA, CDR2 YNFKEQ. This CDR3 comprises 17 residues.

This clonotype was obtained from a woman younger than 35 in good health. The sample comprised naive CD4+ T cells from blood. This chain uses TRBV4-2 with TRBJ2-1, with D perhaps matching TRBD2 (6 bases). The CDR3 loop reads CASSQDVGGTPYNEQFF. CDR3 in DNA: TGTGCCAGCAGCCAAGATGTAGGCGGGACCCCCTACAATGAGCAGTTCTTC.